Presented here are 30 T cell receptor beta chains from one specimen sequenced in a study of CD4+ T cells in melanoma. Method: immunoSEQ multiplex PCR; TCRdb's copy keeps in-frame clones and lacks some. This table holds about 11,000 clones, 67% found once. The sample taken for sequencing was cells from a culture (not recorded whether cultured in vitro). The receptors shown here come from a human donor with melanoma.

The V and J genes are TRBV5-1 and TRBJ2-7, with 8 bases fitting TRBD2. The CDR3 totals 15 residues. CDR1 and CDR2 from the germline V gene are SGHRS and YFSETQ. V was pared by 4 bases and J by 3 bases, with 9 bases of the junction left unmatched. CDR3 nucleotide sequence: TGCGCCAGCAGCCGGGGGGGTCAAGGTCGCTACGAGCAGTACTTC. The encoded protein is CASSRGGQGRYEQYF.

The V call is TRBV10-2, the J call TRBJ2-2; D ambiguous. This CDR3 region has 13 residues. Trimming left V 4 bases short and J 6 bases short, with 9 bases between. The germline V gene encodes CDR1 WSHSY and CDR2 SAAADI. The CDR3, as DNA: TGCGCCAGCAGTGGTGACATGCCCGGGGAGCTGTTTTTT. Protein sequence: CASSGDMPGELFF.

DNA for the CDR3: TGTGCCAGCAGCGACCGACAGGATGAAAAACTGTTTTTT. Its translation: CASSDRQDEKLFF. The chain joins TRBV11-2 to TRBJ1-4, with a possible D match to TRBD1 (6 bases). Germline V gene sequence: CDR1 SGHAT, CDR2 FQNNGV. With 5 bases removed from V and 6 bases from J, the gap between germline ends came to 10 bases. This CDR3 is 13 amino acids long.

This clone was observed a single time. The chain uses TRBV5-6 and TRBJ1-6; D gene uncertain. The CDR3 sequence is 13 residues long. V was clipped by 5 bases and J by 10 bases, with 13 bases between them. Germline-derived CDR1 and CDR2 are SGHDT and YYEEEE. The CDR3 DNA reads TGTGCCAGCAGGATGGGTAGCGAATCACCCCTCCACTTT. Translating gives CASRMGSESPLHF.

V is TRBV19 and J is TRBJ1-4; no definite D call. V lost 3 bases, J lost 0 bases, and 8 bases lay in between. CDR3 size: 15 residues. Germline CDR1 and CDR2: LNHDA and SQIVND (reference sequence). CDR3 nucleotide sequence: TGTGCCAGTAGTATGAGGGTACCAACTAATGAAAAACTGTTTTTT. This codes for CASSMRVPTNEKLFF.

The chain recombines TRBV7-2 with TRBJ1-2; 7 bases match TRBD1. V gave up 4 bases and J gave up 4 bases; unmatched junction bases: 12. Germline V gives CDR1 SGHTA, CDR2 FQGNSA. The CDR3 runs to 16 residues. This chain's CDR3 is CASSSTGTVSGYGYTF. Written as DNA, the CDR3 is TGTGCCAGCAGCTCCACCGGGACAGTCTCCGGCTATGGCTACACCTTC.

The chain links TRBV5-1 to TRBJ2-3, with 9 bases identical to TRBD2. V was pared by 0 bases and J by 6 bases, with 8 bases of the junction left unmatched. The CDR3 is 16 residues long. Germline V gives CDR1 SGHRS, CDR2 YFSETQ. CDR3 loop: CASSLVSGGGADTQYF. As DNA, the CDR3 is TGCGCCAGCAGCTTGGTTTCTGGCGGGGGGGCGGATACGCAGTATTTT.

The chain joins TRBV11-3 to TRBJ2-7; weak D call: TRBD2 (6 bases). Germline CDR1 is SGHNT and CDR2 is YENEEA. The CDR3 runs to 14 residues. V lost 2 bases, J lost 1 base, and 9 bases lay in between. CDR3 residues: CASSLSGVSYEQYF. DNA of the CDR3: TGTGCCAGCAGCTTATCGGGGGTTTCCTACGAGCAGTACTTC.

This clone occurred once. The chain recombines TRBV18 with TRBJ2-5; 8 bases match TRBD1. Germline loops: CDR1 KGHSH, CDR2 LQKENI. CDR3 size: 14 residues. The ends lost 3 bases at V and 2 bases at J; junction bases unmatched: 2. The CDR3 reads CASSPWTGQETQYF. Here the CDR3 DNA reads TGTGCCAGCTCACCGTGGACAGGGCAAGAGACCCAGTACTTC.

The CDR3, as DNA: TGTGCCAGCAGCCTACTAGCGGGGGACAACAATGAGCAGTTCTTC. This encodes CASSLLAGDNNEQFF. The chain couples TRBV28 to TRBJ2-1; 11 bases are a match to TRBD2. The CDR3 totals 15 residues. The germline V gene encodes CDR1 MDHEN and CDR2 SYDVKM. Trimming took 6 bases from V and 5 from J; bases not matched to a gene: 6.

The chain is built from TRBV5-1 and TRBJ2-5, with unresolved D. V was trimmed by 1 base and J by 3 bases, leaving 7 bases between them. CDR3 length equals 13 residues. Germline CDR1 SGHRS, CDR2 YFSETQ. For the CDR3, the DNA is TGCGCCAGCAGCTTGAGGCCAAAAGAGACCCAGTACTTC. Protein sequence: CASSLRPKETQYF.

This clone came up a few times. This sequence joins TRBV11-2 and TRBJ2-2, with a possible D match to TRBD2 (6 bases). The germline V and J ends were trimmed by 5 bases and 3 bases, with 13 bases remaining between them. This CDR3 spans 15 amino acids. The germline V gene has CDR1 SGHAT and CDR2 FQNNGV. CDR3 bases: TGTGCCAGCAGCGAAGGGACTTATTACACCGGGGAGCTGTTTTTT. Translating gives CASSEGTYYTGELFF.

V usage is TRBV11-1 and J usage is TRBJ2-3; 9 bases fit TRBD2. The CDR3 runs to 16 residues. Germline loops: CDR1 SGHAT, CDR2 FQDESV (reference sequence). V shed 5 bases and J 4 bases; nucleotides not matched to a gene: 10. The CDR3: CASSPAGGGVSDTQYF. In DNA, the CDR3 is TGTGCCAGCAGCCCGGCGGGCGGGGGGGTCTCAGATACGCAGTATTTT.

The V gene is TRBV18, the J gene TRBJ2-3; no reliable D call. Trimming left V 3 bases short and J 0 bases short, with 10 bases between. CDR3 size: 15 residues. The germline V gene has CDR1 KGHSH and CDR2 LQKENI. CDR3 protein: CASSPQPRSTDTQYF. Here the CDR3 DNA reads TGTGCCAGCTCACCTCAGCCAAGAAGCACAGATACGCAGTATTTT.

The chain employs TRBV30 and TRBJ2-2; D perhaps matches TRBD1 (6 bases). CDR3 length: 15 residues. The V and J ends lost 6 bases and 0 bases respectively, with 14 bases between them. The germline V gene has CDR1 GTSNPN and CDR2 SVGIG (reference sequence). The CDR3, as DNA: TGTGCCTGTCCCTCCCGGACAGCGAACACCGGGGAGCTGTTTTTT. Its protein is CACPSRTANTGELFF.

The rearrangement uses TRBV5-1 and TRBJ2-5; D assignment may be TRBD1 or TRBD2 (5 bases each). The CDR3 spans 15 residues. V was shortened by 2 bases and J by 4 bases, with 15 bases between the two germline ends. CDR1 and CDR2 (germline): SGHRS, YFSETQ. CDR3 sequence: CASSFFRGVSETQYF. DNA for the CDR3: TGCGCCAGCAGCTTCTTTCGAGGGGTGTCAGAGACCCAGTACTTC.

The chain employs TRBV30 and TRBJ2-3; TRBD2 is a possible D gene (6 bases). CDR1 and CDR2 (germline): GTSNPN, SVGIG (reference sequence). The length of the CDR3 is 15 residues. Trimming removed 5 bases from V and 0 bases from J, with 15 bases in between. CDR3 in amino acids: CAWDRGASSTDTQYF. Here the CDR3 DNA reads TGTGCCTGGGACCGCGGGGCTTCAAGCACAGATACGCAGTATTTT.

The chain joins TRBV19 to TRBJ1-1, with a tentative D call TRBD1 (6 bases). Looked up from germline, CDR1 is LNHDA and CDR2 is SQIVND (reference sequence). There are 14 residues in the CDR3. V was pared by 6 bases and J by 1 base, with 12 bases between. DNA for the CDR3: TGTGCCAGTAGCCAGGGAGGGGGGAACACTGAAGCTTTCTTT. Encoded protein: CASSQGGGNTEAFF.

The chain combines TRBV15 with TRBJ2-5; tentative D call: TRBD1 (5 bases). The CDR3 runs 15 residues. Trimming removed 0 bases from V and 1 base from J, with 9 bases in between. Germline V gene sequence: CDR1 LNHNV, CDR2 YYDKDF (reference sequence). CDR3 in DNA: TGTGCCACCAGCAGAGAAATCAGGGTCCAAGAGACCCAGTACTTC. It specifies CATSREIRVQETQYF.

The chain joins TRBV2 to TRBJ1-5; 8 bases are shared with TRBD1. The V segment lost 5 bases and the J segment 6 bases; nucleotides outside the gene matches: 6. This CDR3 has 14 amino acids. The germline gives CDR1 SNHLY, CDR2 FYNNEI. The CDR3 loop reads CASSIDRGSQPQHF. DNA for the CDR3: TGTGCCAGCAGTATCGACAGGGGATCTCAGCCCCAGCATTTT.

The chain recombines TRBV18 with TRBJ2-2; D ambiguous. Germline-derived CDR1 and CDR2 are KGHSH and LQKENI. This CDR3 has 15 residues. V gave up 2 bases and J gave up 7 bases, with 14 bases separating them. CDR3 nucleotide sequence: TGTGCCAGCTCACCAAACACCCAATCGGGCGGGGAGCTGTTTTTT. This gives the protein CASSPNTQSGGELFF. Based on the CDR3 plus reference TRBV18 and TRBJ2-2, the full variable domain is NAGVMQNPRHLVRRRGQEARLRCSPMKGHSHVYWYRQLPEEGLKFMVYLQKENIIDESGMPKERFSAEFPKEGPSILRIQQVVRGDSAAYFCASSPNTQSGGELFFGEGSRLTVL.

The rearrangement joins TRBV6-6 to TRBJ1-2, with D possibly TRBD1 on 6 matching bases. The CDR3 runs 15 residues. CDR1 MNHNY and CDR2 SVGAGI come from the germline V gene (reference sequence). The ends were cut back, 6 bases at V and 2 bases at J, with 16 bases in the middle. CDR3 nucleotides: TGTGCCAGCAGCCAGGAGGGGGGCAGAAACTATGGCTACACCTTC. Residues: CASSQEGGRNYGYTF.

This clone was observed a handful of times. DNA for the CDR3: TGTGCCAGTAGTATAGACTTGATTCAGTACTTC. Translating gives CASSIDLIQYF. The chain uses TRBV19 and TRBJ2-4, with no clear D. The CDR3 has 11 amino acids. With 0 bases removed from V and 10 bases from J, the gap between germline ends came to 4 bases. CDR1 is LNHDA and CDR2 is SQIVND in the germline V gene (reference sequence).

This clone was seen more than once but under ten times. The chain carries TRBV19 and TRBJ2-7; a possible D gene is TRBD1 (6 bases). Per germline, CDR1 LNHDA and CDR2 SQIVND (reference sequence). This CDR3 spans 12 amino acids. With 8 bases removed from V and 2 bases from J, the gap between germline ends came to 10 bases. The CDR3: CASSGQTYEQYF. The CDR3 DNA sequence: TGTGCCAGTTCCGGACAGACCTACGAGCAGTACTTC.

This rearrangement joins TRBV5-4 to TRBJ1-2; D remains unclear. The CDR3 loop spans 14 amino acids. Trimming took 4 bases from V and 6 from J, leaving 16 bases between them. The germline gives CDR1 SGHNT, CDR2 YYREEE (reference sequence). This chain's CDR3 is CASSQANPRDGYTF. In DNA, the CDR3 is TGTGCCAGCAGCCAAGCAAACCCCCGTGATGGCTACACCTTC.

This clone was counted between two and nine times. The CDR3 bases are TGTGCCAGTAGTGAAGTGGTTGGGAAAGGCTACACCTTC. Translated: CASSEVVGKGYTF. V and J are TRBV19 and TRBJ1-2; D not certain. Germline V gene data show CDR1 as LNHDA and CDR2 as SQIVND (reference sequence). V was clipped by 5 bases and J by 8 bases, with 15 bases between them. This CDR3 is 13 amino acids long.

This clone was recorded once. The rearrangement uses TRBV9 and TRBJ2-3; TRBD1 is a possible D gene (6 bases). The length of the CDR3 is 12 residues. V lost 5 bases and J lost 7, with 11 bases in between. CDR1 is SGDLS and CDR2 is YYNGEE in the germline V gene. CDR3 nucleotide sequence: TGTGCCAGCAGTTCCCAGGGGCATACGCAGTATTTT. Translating it yields CASSSQGHTQYF.

This clone is a singleton in its sample. V gene TRBV7-9 combines with J gene TRBJ2-7, with 11 bases matching TRBD2. The germline CDR1 and CDR2 sequences are SEHNR and FQNEAQ (reference sequence). This CDR3 comprises 17 residues. Losses at the gene ends were 3 bases for V and 2 bases for J; bases not matched to a gene: 9. In DNA form, the CDR3 reads TGTGCCAGCAGCTTCGTGACTAGCGGGGTCCGGACCTACGAGCAGTACTTC. Residues: CASSFVTSGVRTYEQYF.

This clone counts as medium-sized (0.01 to 0.1%). The chain recombines TRBV9 with TRBJ2-1; 8 bases are shared with TRBD1. V was pared by 0 bases and J by 7 bases, with 9 bases of the junction left unmatched. Germline V lookup: CDR1 SGDLS, CDR2 YYNGEE. There are 16 residues in the CDR3. CDR3 in DNA: TGTGCCAGCAGCGTAGCTAGCCAGGGGGCCGGGAATGAGCAGTTCTTC. Residues: CASSVASQGAGNEQFF.

The rearrangement uses TRBV4-1 and TRBJ1-5; 8 bases agree with TRBD1. This CDR3 has 16 residues. Germline V lookup: CDR1 MGHRA, CDR2 YSYEKL. After removal of 0 bases from V and 2 bases from J, the junction contained 3 bases not matched to a gene. The CDR3 DNA reads as TGCGCCAGCAGCCAAGAGGACAGGGCGGGCAATCAGCCCCAGCATTTT. It specifies CASSQEDRAGNQPQHF.